The next 8 T cell receptor beta chains were all read from a single sample in a study of OX40 agonist ivuxolimab in advanced cancers. The library came from the immunoSEQ multiplex PCR assay. TCRdb carries this immuneACCESS record with in-frame sequences only. Its versions omit some clonotypes, under half of them owing to an unresolved V gene in the studies checked, with the rest unexplained. This sample is represented by about 36,000 clones; around 77% of them were singletons. 21% of the sample belongs to the ten largest clones. Sequenced material: CD4+ or CD8+ T cells sorted from blood, taken in a trial of the OX40 agonist ivuxolimab. The receptors derive from an adult with an advanced solid tumor such as melanoma, head and neck, liver or kidney cancer.

The rearrangement uses TRBV29-1 and TRBJ1-2, with a weak D call TRBD1 (5 bases). V dropped 0 bases and J dropped 0 bases, with 11 bases sitting between them. The CDR3 is 15 residues long. Germline values: CDR1 SQVTM, CDR2 ANQGSEA. The CDR3 sequence: CSVEENRTPNYGYTF. DNA of the CDR3: TGCAGCGTTGAAGAGAACAGGACACCTAACTATGGCTACACCTTC.

This clone was counted only a few times. The chain carries TRBV11-2 and TRBJ1-1; D is possibly TRBD1 (6 bases). Trimming removed 5 bases from V and 1 base from J, with 8 bases in between. There are 13 residues in the CDR3. Germline loops: CDR1 SGHAT, CDR2 FQNNGV. The CDR3 protein is CASSEQGNTEAFF. CDR3 bases: TGTGCCAGCAGCGAACAGGGGAACACTGAAGCTTTCTTT.

This chain uses TRBV28 with TRBJ2-5; a possible D gene is TRBD2 (6 bases). Trimming removed 6 bases from V and 1 base from J, with 15 bases in between. The CDR3 extends over 15 amino acids. Germline V CDR1 and CDR2: MDHEN, SYDVKM. The CDR3, as DNA: TGTGCCAGCAGATTAGTAGCGGCTAGCCAAGAGACCCAGTACTTC. Its protein is CASRLVAASQETQYF.

This chain joins TRBV4-1 and TRBJ1-2, with TRBD1 as a possible D gene (5 bases). The ends were cut back, 4 bases at V and 1 base at J, with 16 bases in the middle. CDR3 size: 16 residues. CDR1 and CDR2 from the germline V gene are MGHRA and YSYEKL. CDR3 sequence reads: CASSLGAEIINYGYTF. The CDR3 DNA reads as TGCGCCAGCAGCCTAGGGGCAGAGATTATTAACTATGGCTACACCTTC.

The chain carries TRBV27 and TRBJ2-1; D is possibly TRBD1 (5 bases). V lost 3 bases and J lost 6, with 9 bases in between. CDR3 length: 13 residues. Germline assignment: CDR1 MNHEY and CDR2 SMNVEV (reference sequence). As DNA, the CDR3 is TGTGCCAGCAGTTTGTGGGGCCCCAATGAGCAGTTCTTC. It is translated as CASSLWGPNEQFF.

The chain recombines TRBV19 with TRBJ2-1; 13 bases are shared with TRBD2. The junction had 12 bases not matched to a gene; V was cut back by 5 bases and J by 5 bases. The CDR3 totals 18 residues. Germline-derived CDR1 and CDR2 are LNHDA and SQIVND (reference sequence). The chain's CDR3 is CASSPRYLGTSGNNEQFF. The CDR3 DNA follows: TGTGCCAGTAGTCCAAGATACCTCGGGACTAGCGGGAACAATGAGCAGTTCTTC.

This chain joins TRBV7-9 and TRBJ1-1, with D tentatively TRBD1 (6 bases). V was trimmed by 6 bases and J by 0 bases, leaving 17 bases between them. This CDR3 has 16 amino acids. Germline V gives CDR1 SEHNR, CDR2 FQNEAQ (reference sequence). CDR3: CASRRGPGDMNTEAFF. The DNA of the CDR3 is TGTGCCAGCAGACGCGGACCAGGGGACATGAACACTGAAGCTTTCTTT. Complete variable domain (other parts from reference TRBV7-9 and TRBJ1-1): DTGVSQNPRHKITKRGQNVTFRCDPISEHNRLYWYRQTLGQGPEFLTYFQNEAQLEKSRLLSDRFSAERPKGSFSTLEIQRTEQGDSAMYLCASRRGPGDMNTEAFFGQGTRLTVV.

The gene calls are TRBV6-5 and TRBJ2-7, with a possible D match to TRBD1 (5 bases). The CDR3 runs 13 residues. V was cut by 4 bases and J by 1 base, with 8 bases left in between. From germline, CDR1 is MNHEY and CDR2 SVGAGI. The CDR3, as DNA: TGTGCCAGCAGTTTTAGACAGTCCTACGAGCAGTACTTC. Protein sequence: CASSFRQSYEQYF.